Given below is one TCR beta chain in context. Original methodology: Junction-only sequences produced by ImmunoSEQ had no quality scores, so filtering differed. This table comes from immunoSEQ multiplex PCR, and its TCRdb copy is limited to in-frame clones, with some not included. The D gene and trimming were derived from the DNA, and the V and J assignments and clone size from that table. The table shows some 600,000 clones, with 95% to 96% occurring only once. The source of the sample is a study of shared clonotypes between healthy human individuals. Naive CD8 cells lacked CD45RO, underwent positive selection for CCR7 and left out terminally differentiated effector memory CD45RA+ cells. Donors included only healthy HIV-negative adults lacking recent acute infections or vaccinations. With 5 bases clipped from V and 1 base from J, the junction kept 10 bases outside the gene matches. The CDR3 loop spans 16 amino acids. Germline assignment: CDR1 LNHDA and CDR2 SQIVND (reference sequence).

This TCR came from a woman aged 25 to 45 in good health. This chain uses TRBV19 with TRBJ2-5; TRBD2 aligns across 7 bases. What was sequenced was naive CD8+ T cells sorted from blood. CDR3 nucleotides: TGTGCCAGTAGTTCCCACCCACTAGCGCCCCAAGAGACCCAGTACTTC. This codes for CASSSHPLAPQETQYF. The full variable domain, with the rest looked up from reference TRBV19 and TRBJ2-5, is DGGITQSPKYLFRKEGQNVTLSCEQNLNHDAMYWYRQDPGQGLRLIYYSQIVNDFQKGDIAEGYSVSREKKESFPLTVTSAQKNPTAFYLCASSSHPLAPQETQYFGPGTRLLVL.